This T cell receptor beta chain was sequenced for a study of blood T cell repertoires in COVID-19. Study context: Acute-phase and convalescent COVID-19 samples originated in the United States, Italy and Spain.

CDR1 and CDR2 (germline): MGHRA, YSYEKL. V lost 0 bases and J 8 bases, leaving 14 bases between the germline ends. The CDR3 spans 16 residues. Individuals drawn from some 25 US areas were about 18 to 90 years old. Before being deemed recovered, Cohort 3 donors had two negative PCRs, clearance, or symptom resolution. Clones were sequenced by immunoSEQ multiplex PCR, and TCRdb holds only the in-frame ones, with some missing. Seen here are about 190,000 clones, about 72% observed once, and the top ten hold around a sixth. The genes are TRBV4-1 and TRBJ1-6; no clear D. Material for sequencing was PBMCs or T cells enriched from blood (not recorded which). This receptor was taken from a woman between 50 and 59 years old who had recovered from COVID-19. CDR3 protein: CASSQDSTPLDSPLHF. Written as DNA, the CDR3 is TGCGCCAGCAGCCAAGATAGTACGCCGTTAGATTCACCCCTCCACTTT.